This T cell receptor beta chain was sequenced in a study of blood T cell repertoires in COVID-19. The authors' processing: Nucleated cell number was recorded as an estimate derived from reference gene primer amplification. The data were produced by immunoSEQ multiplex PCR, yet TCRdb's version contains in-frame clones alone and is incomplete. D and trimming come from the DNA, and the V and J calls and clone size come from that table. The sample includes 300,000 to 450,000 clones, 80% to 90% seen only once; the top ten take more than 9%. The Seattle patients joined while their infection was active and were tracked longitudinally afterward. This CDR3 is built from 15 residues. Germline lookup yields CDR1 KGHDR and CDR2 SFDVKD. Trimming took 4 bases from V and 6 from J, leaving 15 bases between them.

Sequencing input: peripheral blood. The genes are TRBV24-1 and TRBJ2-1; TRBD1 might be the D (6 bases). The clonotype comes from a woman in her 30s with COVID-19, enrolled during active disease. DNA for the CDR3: TGTGCCACCAGTGAATCGGGACACCTAGGCAATGAGCAGTTCTTC. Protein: CATSESGHLGNEQFF.